This T cell receptor beta chain was sequenced for a study of beta chain features in type 1 diabetes. Findings and limits, study-wide: TCRB CDR3 length was moderately but significantly reduced in all four CD4+ subsets of Type 1 diabetes patients. Patients' naive, central memory and Treg TCRB repertoires seemed closer to one another than those of healthy donors.

This CDR3 has 15 amino acids. CDR1 and CDR2 from the germline V gene are MNHNS and SASEGT. Trimming at V came to 5 bases and at J to 4 bases, leaving 7 bases not matched to a gene. Markers CD45RO/CCR7/CD25/CD127/CD95/CD27 served to sort CD4+ naive, central memory, regulatory and stem cell-like memory cells. Purity (above 95%) was reached by all sorted populations. What was sequenced were expressed TCRB transcripts, since all of the isolated RNA had been reverse transcribed. Clones were sequenced by immunoSEQ multiplex PCR, and TCRdb holds only the in-frame ones, with some missing. The sample gives about 340,000 clones, roughly 8% of which show up once; 0.44% is in the top ten. A note on this clone: Its antigen is unknown.

The source of this sequence is a woman aged 18 to 35 in good health. The chain joins TRBV6-1 to TRBJ2-1; 8 bases match TRBD2. Sequenced sample: central memory CD4+ T cells from blood. Here the CDR3 reads CASSSTSGIYNEQFF. The CDR3 DNA is TGTGCCAGCAGTTCCACTAGCGGAATTTACAATGAGCAGTTCTTC.